This T cell receptor (beta chain) appears in the sequencing data of a study of response to subunit inactivated influenza vaccine. Points from the study as a whole: Authors suggested that a seasonal influenza vaccination recruits few new T cells each time.

TCRdb re-called the RT-PCR reads through MiXCR, storing one row per CDR3 protein. The table has fewer than 600,000 distinct CDR3 sequences, about 7.2% seen once. V shed 7 bases and J shed 8 bases, with 18 bases lying between them. CDR1 and CDR2 from the germline V gene are SQVTM and ANQGSEA. This CDR3 has 13 amino acids. As for this clonotype: Its target is unknown.

The receptor was derived from a man between 45 and 75 years old who received an inactivated influenza vaccine. The V gene is TRBV29-1, the J gene TRBJ2-1; no clear D. Sample: PBMCs from blood, taken about 23 months after vaccination. CDR3 in amino acids: CSAKQGGEDEQFF. CDR3 bases: TGCAGCGCAAAGCAAGGTGGAGAGGATGAGCAGTTCTTC.